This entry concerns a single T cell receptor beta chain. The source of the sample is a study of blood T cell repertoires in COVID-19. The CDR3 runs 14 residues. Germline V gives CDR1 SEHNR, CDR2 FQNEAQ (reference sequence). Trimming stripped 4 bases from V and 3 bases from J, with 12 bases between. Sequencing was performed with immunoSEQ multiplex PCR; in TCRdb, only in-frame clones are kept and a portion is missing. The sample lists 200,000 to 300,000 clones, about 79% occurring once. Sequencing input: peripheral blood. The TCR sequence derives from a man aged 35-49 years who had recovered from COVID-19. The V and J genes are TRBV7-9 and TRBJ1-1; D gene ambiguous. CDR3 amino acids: CASSSRLMDTEAFF. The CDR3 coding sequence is TGTGCCAGCAGCTCCCGCCTAATGGACACTGAAGCTTTCTTT.